Shown below are 18 T cell receptor beta chains from a single sample sequenced in a study of T cell responses to AZD1222 COVID-19 vaccine. Generated by immunoSEQ multiplex PCR, the TCRdb table keeps only in-frame clones and is missing some. This sample has under 300,000 clones, with roughly 93% found just once. Sample: peripheral blood, taken on day 0 of AZD1222 vaccination. These TCRs come from an adult in good health.

V usage is TRBV28 and J usage is TRBJ1-1, with a tentative D call TRBD1 (5 bases). With 5 bases removed from V and 0 bases from J, the gap between germline ends came to 10 bases. CDR3 size: 14 residues. From germline, CDR1 is MDHEN and CDR2 SYDVKM. The CDR3 nucleotides read TGTGCCAGCAGTGGACACGTCATGAACACTGAAGCTTTCTTT. As protein: CASSGHVMNTEAFF.

The rearrangement links TRBV5-1 to TRBJ2-5; D perhaps matches TRBD1 (6 bases). The CDR3 has 15 residues. Deletions cut 0 bases from V and 1 base from J, with 10 bases between. The germline V gene has CDR1 SGHRS and CDR2 YFSETQ. CDR3 loop: CASSLGIQGQETQYF. Written as DNA, the CDR3 is TGCGCCAGCAGCTTGGGGATACAGGGCCAAGAGACCCAGTACTTC.

The V and J genes are TRBV10-2 and TRBJ1-2, with a weak D call TRBD1 (5 bases). The CDR3 spans 11 residues. Germline-derived CDR1 and CDR2 are WSHSY and SAAADI. Trimming removed 10 bases at V and 8 bases at J, with 14 bases between. CDR3 bases: TGCGCCACCAAGAGGGGCCGAGGCTACACCTTC. Translated, it gives CATKRGRGYTF.

The genes are TRBV5-1 and TRBJ2-2; D ambiguous. Trimming removed 4 bases at V and 5 bases at J, with 9 bases between. Germline CDR1 reads SGHRS; CDR2 reads YFSETQ. This CDR3 comprises 13 residues. Written as DNA, the CDR3 is TGCGCCAGCAGCGCTGTATATACCGGGGAGCTGTTTTTT. This sequence encodes CASSAVYTGELFF. Variable domain in full (rest from reference TRBV5-1 and TRBJ2-2): KAGVTQTPRYLIKTRGQQVTLSCSPISGHRSVSWYQQTPGQGLQFLFEYFSETQRNKGNFPGRFSGRQFSNSRSEMNVSTLELGDSALYLCASSAVYTGELFFGEGSRLTVL.

The chain is built from TRBV10-2 and TRBJ2-6; a weak D match, TRBD1 (6 bases). Trimming shortened V by 8 bases and J by 3 bases, and 14 bases separated the two germline ends. This CDR3 contains 15 residues. CDR1 and CDR2 (germline): WSHSY, SAAADI. CDR3 in amino acids: CASSEQGYGANVLTF. The DNA of the CDR3 is TGCGCCAGCTCTGAGCAGGGGTATGGGGCCAACGTCCTGACTTTC.

Only one count was recorded for this clone. The chain joins TRBV5-4 to TRBJ1-2; 7 bases line up with TRBD1. Germline V lookup: CDR1 SGHNT, CDR2 YYREEE (reference sequence). CDR3 length: 13 residues. Losses at the gene ends were 4 bases for V and 3 bases for J; bases not matched to a gene: 3. CDR3 sequence reads: CASSGGTDYGYTF. CDR3 nucleotides: TGTGCCAGCAGCGGCGGGACAGACTATGGCTACACCTTC.

The V call is TRBV24-1, the J call TRBJ1-1, with 8 nucleotides matching TRBD1. The CDR3 loop spans 15 amino acids. The germline gives CDR1 KGHDR, CDR2 SFDVKD. V lost 4 bases and J lost 4; bases outside the gene matches: 7. The CDR3 is CATSDRTGTGTEAFF. The CDR3 DNA reads as TGTGCCACCAGTGACAGGACAGGGACGGGCACTGAAGCTTTCTTT.

V usage is TRBV7-2 and J usage is TRBJ1-2; unclear D gene. Germline CDR1 and CDR2: SGHTA and FQGNSA. The CDR3 loop spans 12 amino acids. V lost 1 base and J 2 bases, leaving 2 bases between the germline ends. CDR3 sequence reads: CASSLDNYGYTF. For the CDR3, the DNA is TGTGCCAGCAGCTTAGACAACTATGGCTACACCTTC.

This clone was seen once. The chain uses TRBV11-2 and TRBJ2-1, with D hard to call. Germline V lookup: CDR1 SGHAT, CDR2 FQNNGV. The CDR3 consists of 13 residues. Trimming pared 3 bases from V and 6 bases from J, leaving 9 bases between. DNA of the CDR3: TGTGCCAGCAGCTTTATGGGGTCCAATGAGCAGTTCTTC. Protein: CASSFMGSNEQFF.

The genes are TRBV9 and TRBJ2-2; tentatively, D is TRBD2 (6 bases). The germline V gene encodes CDR1 SGDLS and CDR2 YYNGEE. The CDR3 consists of 16 residues. Trimming removed 4 bases at V and 0 bases at J, with 13 bases between. CDR3 bases: TGTGCCAGCAGCCCCCGGGTAGCGGCGAACACCGGGGAGCTGTTTTTT. Amino acids: CASSPRVAANTGELFF.

The chain combines TRBV5-4 with TRBJ1-4, with D possibly matching TRBD1 (6 bases). V was trimmed by 3 bases and J by 13 bases, leaving 16 bases between them. The CDR3 totals 13 residues. The germline CDR1 and CDR2 sequences are SGHNT and YYREEE (reference sequence). The CDR3 is CASSYPGGQGLFF. CDR3 bases: TGTGCCAGCAGCTACCCGGGGGGACAAGGACTGTTTTTT.

The genes are TRBV28 and TRBJ1-1; TRBD1 might be the D (5 bases). This CDR3 region has 13 residues. V was pared by 6 bases and J by 0 bases, with 8 bases between. Germline CDR1 is MDHEN and CDR2 is SYDVKM. The CDR3 DNA sequence: TGTGCCAGCAGCTTACAGGTGAACACTGAAGCTTTCTTT. Its translation: CASSLQVNTEAFF.

The chain couples TRBV5-6 to TRBJ2-1; TRBD1 agrees at 9 bases. The CDR3 is 15 residues long. Trimming removed 2 bases from V and 4 bases from J; junction bases left unmatched: 4. Per germline, CDR1 SGHDT and CDR2 YYEEEE. The CDR3 here is CASSLRQGVYNEQFF. In DNA, the CDR3 is TGTGCCAGCAGCTTAAGACAGGGGGTTTACAATGAGCAGTTCTTC.

Here the CDR3 reads CASSPLGQASYEQYF. The CDR3 DNA reads TGTGCCAGCAGCCCTTTAGGACAGGCCTCCTACGAGCAGTACTTC. The gene calls are TRBV5-4 and TRBJ2-7; 7 nucleotides match TRBD1. Trimming cost V 4 bases and J 0 bases; bases outside gene matches: 7. Looked up from germline, CDR1 is SGHNT and CDR2 is YYREEE (reference sequence). The CDR3 runs to 15 residues.

The chain couples TRBV27 to TRBJ2-2; 8 nucleotides agree with TRBD2. Trimming took 7 bases from V and 6 from J; bases not matched to a gene: 4. CDR1 and CDR2 from the germline V gene are MNHEY and SMNVEV (reference sequence). This CDR3 spans 13 amino acids. CDR3 region: CASKPAGAGELFF. The CDR3 DNA sequence: TGTGCCAGCAAACCAGCGGGGGCCGGGGAGCTGTTTTTT.

The chain joins TRBV18 to TRBJ1-2; D may be TRBD1 (6 bases). V was clipped by 1 base and J by 0 bases, with 9 bases between them. The length of the CDR3 is 15 residues. CDR1 is KGHSH, CDR2 LQKENI, per germline. In DNA form, the CDR3 reads TGTGCCAGCTCACCACGGGACAATCCTAACTATGGCTACACCTTC. Translating it yields CASSPRDNPNYGYTF.

This clone was detected once. The chain recombines TRBV28 with TRBJ1-4; D is perhaps TRBD1 (6 bases). Germline lookup yields CDR1 MDHEN and CDR2 SYDVKM. Trimming pared 7 bases from V and 5 bases from J, leaving 14 bases between. CDR3 length: 14 residues. For the CDR3, the DNA is TGTGCCAGCAACTTCGGGGGCGGGAATGAAAAACTGTTTTTT. Protein: CASNFGGGNEKLFF.

This chain uses TRBV3-1 (or the pseudogene TRBV3-2) with TRBJ1-2; no definite D call. Germline V gives CDR1 LGHDT, CDR2 YNNKEL (reference sequence). The CDR3 is 13 amino acids. Trimming took off 3 bases at V and 8 bases at J, with 13 bases between the two ends. CDR3 in amino acids: CASSQSRVRGYTF. DNA for the CDR3: TGTGCCAGCAGCCAGTCAAGGGTGAGGGGCTACACCTTC.